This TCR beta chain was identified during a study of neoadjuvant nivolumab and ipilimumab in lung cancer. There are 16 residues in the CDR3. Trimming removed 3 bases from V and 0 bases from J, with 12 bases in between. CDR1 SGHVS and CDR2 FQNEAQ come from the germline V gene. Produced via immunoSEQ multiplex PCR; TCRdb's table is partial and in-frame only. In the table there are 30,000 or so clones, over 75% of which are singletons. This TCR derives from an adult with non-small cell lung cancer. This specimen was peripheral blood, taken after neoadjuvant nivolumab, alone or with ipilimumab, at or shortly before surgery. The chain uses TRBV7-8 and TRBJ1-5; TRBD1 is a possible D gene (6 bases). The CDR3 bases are TGTGCCAGCAGCTTTACAGGGAGTATTAGCAATCAGCCCCAGCATTTT. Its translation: CASSFTGSISNQPQHF.